The clone carrying this T cell receptor (beta chain) has a handful of counts. The antigen remains undetermined. This sample includes further DNA sequences coding for the same CDR3. The data stem from a study of cytomegalovirus exposure and HLA in healthy donors. Study outcomes and limitations: Per a later analysis, 15,000 to 20,000 TCR beta sequences showed association with HLA alleles at 0.05 false discovery rate.

Those who donated were healthy bone marrow donors. This CDR3 spans 15 amino acids. CDR1 is MNHNS and CDR2 is SASEGT in the germline V gene. Germline trimming cut 1 base from V and 3 bases from J; bases unmatched to any gene: 2. The PCR contained 60 Vbeta and 13 Jbeta primers. This table comes from immunoSEQ multiplex PCR, and its TCRdb copy is limited to in-frame clones, with some not included. Of about 100,000 clones listed, approximately 68% are singletons. The sequence was collected from a woman between 18 and 29 years old in good health and CMV-seropositive. The gene calls are TRBV6-1 and TRBJ2-7, with 11 bases matching TRBD1. Sequenced input: PBMCs. Written as DNA, the CDR3 is TGTGCCAGCAGTGAAGAGGGGACAGGGGGCTACGAGCAGTACTTC. It is translated as CASSEEGTGGYEQYF.